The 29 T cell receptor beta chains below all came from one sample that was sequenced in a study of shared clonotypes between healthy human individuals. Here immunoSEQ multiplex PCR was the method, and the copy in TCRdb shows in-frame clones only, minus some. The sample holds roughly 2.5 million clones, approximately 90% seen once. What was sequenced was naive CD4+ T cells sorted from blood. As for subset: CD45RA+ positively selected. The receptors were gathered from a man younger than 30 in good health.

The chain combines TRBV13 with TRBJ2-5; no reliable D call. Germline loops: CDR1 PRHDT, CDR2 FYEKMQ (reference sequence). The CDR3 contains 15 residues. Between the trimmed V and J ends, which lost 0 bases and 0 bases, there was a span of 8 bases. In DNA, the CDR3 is TGTGCCAGCAGCTTAGGCCTCACCAACCAAGAGACCCAGTACTTC. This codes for CASSLGLTNQETQYF. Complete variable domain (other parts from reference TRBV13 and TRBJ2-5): AAGVIQSPRHLIKEKRETATLKCYPIPRHDTVYWYQQGPGQDPQFLISFYEKMQSDKGSIPDRFSAQQFSDYHSELNMSSLELGDSALYFCASSLGLTNQETQYFGPGTRLLVL.

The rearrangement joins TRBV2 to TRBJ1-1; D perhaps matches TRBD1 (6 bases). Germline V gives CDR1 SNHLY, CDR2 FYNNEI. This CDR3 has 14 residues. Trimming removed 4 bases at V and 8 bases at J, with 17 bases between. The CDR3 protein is CASSVMGGAPEAFF. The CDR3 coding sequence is TGTGCCAGCAGTGTCATGGGGGGGGCGCCGGAAGCTTTCTTT.

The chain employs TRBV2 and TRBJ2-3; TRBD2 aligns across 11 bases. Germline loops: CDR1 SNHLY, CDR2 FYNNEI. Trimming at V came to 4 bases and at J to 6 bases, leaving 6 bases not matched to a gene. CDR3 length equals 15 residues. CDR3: CASSGLAGLGDTQYF. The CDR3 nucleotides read TGTGCCAGCAGTGGACTAGCGGGGCTGGGGGATACGCAGTATTTT. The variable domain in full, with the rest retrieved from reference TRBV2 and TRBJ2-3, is EPEVTQTPSHQVTQMGQEVILRCVPISNHLYFYWYRQILGQKVEFLVSFYNNEISEKSEIFDDQFSVERPDGSNFTLKIRSTKLEDSAMYFCASSGLAGLGDTQYFGPGTRLTVL.

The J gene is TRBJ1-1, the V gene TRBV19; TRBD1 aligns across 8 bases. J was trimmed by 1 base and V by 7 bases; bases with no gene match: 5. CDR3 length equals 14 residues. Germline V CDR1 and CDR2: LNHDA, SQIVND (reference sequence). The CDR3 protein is CASIRRGQNTEAFF. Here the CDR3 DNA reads TGTGCCAGTATTCGCAGGGGGCAGAACACTGAAGCTTTCTTT.

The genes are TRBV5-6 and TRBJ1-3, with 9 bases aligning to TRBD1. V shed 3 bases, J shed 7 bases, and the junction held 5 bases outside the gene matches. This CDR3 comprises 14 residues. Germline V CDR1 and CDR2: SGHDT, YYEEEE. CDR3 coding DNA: TGTGCCAGCAGCTATGGTGGGACAGGGAACACCATATATTTT. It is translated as CASSYGGTGNTIYF.

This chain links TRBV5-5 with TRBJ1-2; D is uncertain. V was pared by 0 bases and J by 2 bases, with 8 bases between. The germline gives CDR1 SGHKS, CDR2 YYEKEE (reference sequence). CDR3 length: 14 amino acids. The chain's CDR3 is CASSLGGQNYGYTF. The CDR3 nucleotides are TGTGCCAGCAGCTTGGGTGGGCAGAACTATGGCTACACCTTC. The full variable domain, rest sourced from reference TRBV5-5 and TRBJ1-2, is DAGVTQSPTHLIKTRGQQVTLRCSPISGHKSVSWYQQVLGQGPQFIFQYYEKEERGRGNFPDRFSARQFPNYSSELNVNALLLGDSALYLCASSLGGQNYGYTFGSGTRLTVV.

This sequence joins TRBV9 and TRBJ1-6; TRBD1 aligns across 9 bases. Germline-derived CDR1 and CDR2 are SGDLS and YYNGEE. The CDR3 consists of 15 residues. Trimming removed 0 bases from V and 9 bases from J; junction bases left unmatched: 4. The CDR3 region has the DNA TGTGCCAGCAGCGTAGAAGGGACAGGGTCTTCACCCCTCCACTTT. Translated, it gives CASSVEGTGSSPLHF.

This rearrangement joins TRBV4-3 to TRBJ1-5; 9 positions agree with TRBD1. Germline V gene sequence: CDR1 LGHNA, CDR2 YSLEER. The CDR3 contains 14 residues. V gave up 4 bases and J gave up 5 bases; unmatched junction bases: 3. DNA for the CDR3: TGCGCCAGCAGCCCCCGGACAGGGGATCAGCCCCAGCATTTT. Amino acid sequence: CASSPRTGDQPQHF.

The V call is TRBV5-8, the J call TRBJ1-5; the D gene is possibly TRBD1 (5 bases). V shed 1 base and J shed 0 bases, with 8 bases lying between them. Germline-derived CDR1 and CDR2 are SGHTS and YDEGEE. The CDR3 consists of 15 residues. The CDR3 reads CASSLRQYSNQPQHF. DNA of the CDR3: TGTGCCAGCAGCTTGAGACAGTATAGCAATCAGCCCCAGCATTTT.

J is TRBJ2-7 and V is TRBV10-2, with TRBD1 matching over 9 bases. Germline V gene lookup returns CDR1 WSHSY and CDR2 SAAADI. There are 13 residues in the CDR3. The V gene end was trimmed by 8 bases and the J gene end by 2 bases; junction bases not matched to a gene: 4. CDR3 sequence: CASGGQGTYEQYF. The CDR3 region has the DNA TGCGCCAGCGGGGGACAGGGAACCTACGAGCAGTACTTC.

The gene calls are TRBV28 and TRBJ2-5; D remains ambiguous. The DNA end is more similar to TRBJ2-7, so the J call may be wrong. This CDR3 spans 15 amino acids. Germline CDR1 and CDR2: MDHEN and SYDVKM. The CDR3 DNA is TGTGCCAGCAGTTTCCCCAGCCACCCACTCTACGAGCAGTACTTC. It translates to CASSFPSHPLYEQYF.

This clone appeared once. The CDR3 region is CASSLGTGDYGYTF. Written as DNA, the CDR3 is TGTGCCAGCAGCTTAGGGACAGGGGACTATGGCTACACCTTC. The rearrangement joins TRBV11-2 to TRBJ1-2; 9 nucleotides match TRBD1. The junction had 0 bases not matched to a gene; V was cut back by 1 base and J by 3 bases. CDR3 size: 14 residues. Germline V gives CDR1 SGHAT, CDR2 FQNNGV.

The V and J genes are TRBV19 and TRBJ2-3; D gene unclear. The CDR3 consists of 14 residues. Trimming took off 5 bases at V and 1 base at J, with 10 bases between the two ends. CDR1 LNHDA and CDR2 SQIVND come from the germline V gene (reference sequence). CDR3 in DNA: TGTGCCAGTAGTGGCACCGGGCGCACAGATACGCAGTATTTT. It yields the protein CASSGTGRTDTQYF.

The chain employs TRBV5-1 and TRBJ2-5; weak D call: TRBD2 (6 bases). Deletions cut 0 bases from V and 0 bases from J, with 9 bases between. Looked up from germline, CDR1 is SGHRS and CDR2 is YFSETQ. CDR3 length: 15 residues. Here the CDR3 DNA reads TGCGCCAGCAGCTTGGAACGGGGGTACCAAGAGACCCAGTACTTC. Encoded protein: CASSLERGYQETQYF.

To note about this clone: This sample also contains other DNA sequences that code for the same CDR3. The CDR3 loop is CASRLTGNGSPLHF. Written as DNA, the CDR3 is TGTGCCAGCAGGTTGACCGGGAACGGCTCACCCCTCCACTTT. This chain joins TRBV5-4 and TRBJ1-6; D unresolved. This CDR3 spans 14 amino acids. V lost 5 bases, J lost 10 bases, and 16 bases lay in between. Germline loops: CDR1 SGHNT, CDR2 YYREEE (reference sequence).

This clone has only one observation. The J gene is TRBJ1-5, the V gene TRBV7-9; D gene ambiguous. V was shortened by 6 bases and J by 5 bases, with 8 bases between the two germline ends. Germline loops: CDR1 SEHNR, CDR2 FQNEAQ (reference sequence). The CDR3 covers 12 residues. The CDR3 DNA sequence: TGTGCCAGCAGTCACGGGGATCAGCCCCAGCATTTT. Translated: CASSHGDQPQHF.

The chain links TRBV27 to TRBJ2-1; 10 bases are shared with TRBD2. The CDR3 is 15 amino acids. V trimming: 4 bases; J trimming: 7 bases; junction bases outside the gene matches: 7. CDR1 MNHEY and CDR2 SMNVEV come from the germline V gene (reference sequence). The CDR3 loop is CASSSQREGGNEQFF. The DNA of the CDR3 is TGTGCCAGCAGTTCTCAGCGGGAGGGAGGGAATGAGCAGTTCTTC.

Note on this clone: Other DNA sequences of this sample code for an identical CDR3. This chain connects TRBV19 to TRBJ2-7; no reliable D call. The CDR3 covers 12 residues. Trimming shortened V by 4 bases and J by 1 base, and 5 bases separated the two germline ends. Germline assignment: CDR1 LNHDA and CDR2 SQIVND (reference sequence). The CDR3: CASSSYSYEQYF. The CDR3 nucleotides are TGTGCCAGTAGTAGTTATTCCTACGAGCAGTACTTC. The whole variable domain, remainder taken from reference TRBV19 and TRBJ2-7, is DGGITQSPKYLFRKEGQNVTLSCEQNLNHDAMYWYRQDPGQGLRLIYYSQIVNDFQKGDIAEGYSVSREKKESFPLTVTSAQKNPTAFYLCASSSYSYEQYFGPGTRLTVT.

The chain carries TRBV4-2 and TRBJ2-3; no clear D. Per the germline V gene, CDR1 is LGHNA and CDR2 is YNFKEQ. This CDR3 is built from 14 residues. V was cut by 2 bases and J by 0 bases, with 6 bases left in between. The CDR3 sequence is CASSQKGSTDTQYF. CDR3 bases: TGTGCCAGCAGCCAAAAGGGAAGCACAGATACGCAGTATTTT.

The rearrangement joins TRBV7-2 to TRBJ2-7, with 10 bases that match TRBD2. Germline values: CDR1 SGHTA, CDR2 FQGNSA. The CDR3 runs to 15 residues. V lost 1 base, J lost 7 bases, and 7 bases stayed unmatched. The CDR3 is CASSLELAGRGEQYF. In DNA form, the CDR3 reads TGTGCCAGCAGCTTAGAACTAGCGGGACGCGGGGAGCAGTACTTC. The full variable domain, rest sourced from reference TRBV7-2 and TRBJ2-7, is GAGVSQSPSNKVTEKGKDVELRCDPISGHTALYWYRQSLGQGLEFLIYFQGNSAPDKSGLPSDRFSAERTGGSVSTLTIQRTQQEDSAVYLCASSLELAGRGEQYFGPGTRLTVT.

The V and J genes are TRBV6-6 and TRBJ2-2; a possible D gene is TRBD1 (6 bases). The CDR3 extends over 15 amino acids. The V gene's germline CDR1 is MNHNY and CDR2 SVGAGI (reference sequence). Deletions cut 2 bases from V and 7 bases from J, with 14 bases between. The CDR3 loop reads CASSYATGSGGELFF. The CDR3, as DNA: TGTGCCAGCAGTTACGCGACAGGCAGTGGCGGGGAGCTGTTTTTT.

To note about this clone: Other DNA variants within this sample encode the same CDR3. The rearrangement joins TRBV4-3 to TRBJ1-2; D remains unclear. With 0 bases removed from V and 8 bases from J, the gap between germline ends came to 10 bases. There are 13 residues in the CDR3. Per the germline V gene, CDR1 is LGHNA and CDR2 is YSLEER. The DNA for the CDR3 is TGCGCCAGCAGCCAAGACCCTCTAGGGGGCTACACCTTC. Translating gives CASSQDPLGGYTF.

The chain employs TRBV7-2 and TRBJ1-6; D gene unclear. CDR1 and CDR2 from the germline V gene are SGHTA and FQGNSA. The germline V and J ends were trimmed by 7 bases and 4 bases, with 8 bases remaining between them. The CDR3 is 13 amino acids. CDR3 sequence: CASKTGYNSPLHF. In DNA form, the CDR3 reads TGTGCCAGCAAGACGGGATATAATTCACCCCTCCACTTT.

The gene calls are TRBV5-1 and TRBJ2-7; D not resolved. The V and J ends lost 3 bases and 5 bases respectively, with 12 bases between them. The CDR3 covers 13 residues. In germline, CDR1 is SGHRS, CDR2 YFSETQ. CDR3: CASSSLNGNEQYF. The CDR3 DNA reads TGCGCCAGCAGCTCATTGAACGGAAACGAGCAGTACTTC. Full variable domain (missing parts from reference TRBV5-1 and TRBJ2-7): KAGVTQTPRYLIKTRGQQVTLSCSPISGHRSVSWYQQTPGQGLQFLFEYFSETQRNKGNFPGRFSGRQFSNSRSEMNVSTLELGDSALYLCASSSLNGNEQYFGPGTRLTVT.

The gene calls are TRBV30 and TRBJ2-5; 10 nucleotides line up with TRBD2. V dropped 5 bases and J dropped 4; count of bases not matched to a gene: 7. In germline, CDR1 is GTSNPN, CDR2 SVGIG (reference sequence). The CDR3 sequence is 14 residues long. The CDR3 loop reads CAWDEGTSAETQYF. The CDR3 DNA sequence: TGTGCCTGGGATGAAGGGACTAGCGCAGAGACCCAGTACTTC.

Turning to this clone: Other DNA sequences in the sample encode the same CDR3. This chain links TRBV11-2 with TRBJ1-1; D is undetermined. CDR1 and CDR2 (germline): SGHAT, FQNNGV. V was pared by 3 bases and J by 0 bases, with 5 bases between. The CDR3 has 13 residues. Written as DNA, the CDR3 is TGTGCCAGCAGCTTGCGGCTGAACACTGAAGCTTTCTTT. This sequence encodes CASSLRLNTEAFF.

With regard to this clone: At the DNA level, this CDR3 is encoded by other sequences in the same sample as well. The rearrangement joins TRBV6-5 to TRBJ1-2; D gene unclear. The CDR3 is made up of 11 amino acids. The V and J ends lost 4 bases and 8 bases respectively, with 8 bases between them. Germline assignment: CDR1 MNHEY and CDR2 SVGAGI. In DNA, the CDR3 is TGTGCCAGCAGTTCCTACGGGGGCTACACCTTC. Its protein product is CASSSYGGYTF.

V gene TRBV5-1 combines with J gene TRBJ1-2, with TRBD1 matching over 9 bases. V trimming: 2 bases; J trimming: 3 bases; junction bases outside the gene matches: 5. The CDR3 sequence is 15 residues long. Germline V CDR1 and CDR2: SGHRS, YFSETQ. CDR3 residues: CASSFTGTGHYGYTF. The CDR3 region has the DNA TGCGCCAGCAGCTTTACCGGGACAGGGCACTATGGCTACACCTTC. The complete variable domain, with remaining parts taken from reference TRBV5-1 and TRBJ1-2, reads KAGVTQTPRYLIKTRGQQVTLSCSPISGHRSVSWYQQTPGQGLQFLFEYFSETQRNKGNFPGRFSGRQFSNSRSEMNVSTLELGDSALYLCASSFTGTGHYGYTFGSGTRLTVV.

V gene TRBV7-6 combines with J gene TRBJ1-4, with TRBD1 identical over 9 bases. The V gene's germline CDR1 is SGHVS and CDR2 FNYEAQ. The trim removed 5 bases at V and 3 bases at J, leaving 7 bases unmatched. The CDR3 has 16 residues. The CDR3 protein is CASSRGQGLANEKLFF. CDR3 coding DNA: TGTGCCAGCAGCCGGGGACAGGGACTGGCTAATGAAAAACTGTTTTTT.